The 11 T cell receptor beta chains reported below all come from one sample, sequenced in a study of T cells of healthy individuals. A single record per CDR3 protein comes from TCRdb applying MiXCR to the 5' RACE reads. The table lists about 100,000 distinct CDR3 sequences, around 17% of them singletons. The receptors shown here come from a human donor in good health.

This clonotype was observed a handful of times. The CDR3 nucleotides are TGTGCCAGCAGCGTCGCCTCTAGCGGGAGTAGGAATGAGCAGTTCTTC. It codes for CASSVASSGSRNEQFF. The chain recombines TRBV9 with TRBJ2-1; 10 bases are a match to TRBD2. Trimming removed 2 bases from V and 7 bases from J; junction bases left unmatched: 9. Germline V gives CDR1 SGDLS, CDR2 YYNGEE. CDR3 length: 16 amino acids.

The chain uses TRBV4-2 and TRBJ2-3, with 13 bases fitting TRBD2. The germline V gene encodes CDR1 LGHNA and CDR2 YNFKEQ. This CDR3 region has 18 residues. V shed 0 bases and J 3 bases; nucleotides not matched to a gene: 6. This chain's CDR3 is CASSQEIGTSGKTDTQYF. CDR3 nucleotides: TGTGCCAGCAGCCAAGAAATAGGGACTAGCGGGAAAACAGATACGCAGTATTTT.

This clonotype has only a few counts. CDR3 loop: CASSSGRHTDTQYF. The CDR3 bases are TGTGCCAGCAGTTCTGGACGGCACACAGATACGCAGTATTTT. The chain joins TRBV6-2 or TRBV6-3 to TRBJ2-3, with D unclear. V gave up 4 bases and J gave up 2 bases, with 10 bases separating them. The germline V gene encodes CDR1 MNHEY and CDR2 SVGEGT. The CDR3 contains 14 residues.

The table lists this clonotype with a few counts. The rearrangement uses TRBV4-3 and TRBJ2-2, with a tentative D call TRBD1 (6 bases). The CDR3 has 16 amino acids. CDR1 and CDR2 (germline): LGHNA, YSLEER. The V and J ends lost 0 bases and 1 base respectively, with 9 bases between them. CDR3 DNA: TGCGCCAGCAGCCAAGATGGGGGCTTGAACACCGGGGAGCTGTTTTTT. This gives the protein CASSQDGGLNTGELFF.

The chain joins TRBV12-3 or TRBV12-4 to TRBJ1-5; possible D gene TRBD1, 6 bases. Trimming removed 2 bases from V and 5 bases from J, with 10 bases in between. The CDR3 is 14 amino acids. The CDR3 region is CASSLSGADQPQHF. The DNA for the CDR3 is TGTGCCAGCAGTTTATCAGGGGCCGATCAGCCCCAGCATTTT.

This clonotype has a handful of counts. This sequence joins TRBV20-1 and TRBJ2-7; 9 nucleotides match TRBD2. The germline CDR1 and CDR2 sequences are DFQATT and SNEGSKA (reference sequence). Trimming cost V 3 bases and J 3 bases; bases outside gene matches: 3. The CDR3 is 13 residues long. CDR3 nucleotide sequence: TGCAGTGCTAGGACTAGCGGAGGCTACGAGCAGTACTTC. Translating gives CSARTSGGYEQYF.

This clonotype was picked up a small number of times. This chain connects TRBV4-3 to TRBJ2-5, with TRBD2 matching over 8 bases. Trimming removed 6 bases from V and 4 bases from J; junction bases left unmatched: 16. The CDR3 is 17 amino acids. The germline gives CDR1 LGHNA, CDR2 YSLEER. CDR3 DNA: TGCGCCAGCAGTCTACGTGCCGGGAGGGCCGGGTTAGAGACCCAGTACTTC. As protein: CASSLRAGRAGLETQYF.

Only a few counts were recorded for this clonotype. The V and J genes are TRBV5-1 and TRBJ1-1; D gene uncertain. Germline loops: CDR1 SGHRS, CDR2 YFSETQ. Trimming pared 4 bases from V and 4 bases from J, leaving 11 bases between. This CDR3 spans 13 amino acids. In DNA form, the CDR3 reads TGCGCCAGCAGCGCCCCTCCAACCACTGAAGCTTTCTTT. This encodes CASSAPPTTEAFF.

The chain is built from TRBV2 and TRBJ2-1, with 7 bases lining up with TRBD1. Unmatched junction bases numbered 12, after V lost 6 bases and J lost 7 bases. CDR1 and CDR2 from the germline V gene are SNHLY and FYNNEI. This CDR3 region has 15 residues. The CDR3 DNA sequence: TGTGCCAGCAGCGACAACGACAGGGTACGGAATGAGCAGTTCTTC. It specifies CASSDNDRVRNEQFF. Together with reference TRBV2 and TRBJ2-1, the CDR3 gives the full variable domain: EPEVTQTPSHQVTQMGQEVILRCVPISNHLYFYWYRQILGQKVEFLVSFYNNEISEKSEIFDDQFSVERPDGSNFTLKIRSTKLEDSAMYFCASSDNDRVRNEQFFGPGTRLTVL.

The chain has TRBV7-2 and TRBJ2-1; 7 nucleotides line up with TRBD1. The V and J ends lost 8 bases and 9 bases, in that order; junction bases with no gene match: 19. CDR3 size: 16 residues. Germline V gives CDR1 SGHTA, CDR2 FQGNSA. The CDR3 bases are TGTGCCAGCCGGCGAGTCAGGCAGGGGGTTTCTGGTGAGCAGTTCTTC. Amino acids: CASRRVRQGVSGEQFF.

Ten or more counts support this clonotype. V usage is TRBV5-6 and J usage is TRBJ2-3, with TRBD1 as a possible D gene (6 bases). Germline V gene data show CDR1 as SGHDT and CDR2 as YYEEEE. The CDR3 covers 15 residues. The germline V and J ends were trimmed by 5 bases and 1 base, with 14 bases remaining between them. This CDR3 reads CASRTTGRRTDTQYF. For the CDR3, the DNA is TGTGCCAGCAGGACGACAGGCCGACGCACAGATACGCAGTATTTT.